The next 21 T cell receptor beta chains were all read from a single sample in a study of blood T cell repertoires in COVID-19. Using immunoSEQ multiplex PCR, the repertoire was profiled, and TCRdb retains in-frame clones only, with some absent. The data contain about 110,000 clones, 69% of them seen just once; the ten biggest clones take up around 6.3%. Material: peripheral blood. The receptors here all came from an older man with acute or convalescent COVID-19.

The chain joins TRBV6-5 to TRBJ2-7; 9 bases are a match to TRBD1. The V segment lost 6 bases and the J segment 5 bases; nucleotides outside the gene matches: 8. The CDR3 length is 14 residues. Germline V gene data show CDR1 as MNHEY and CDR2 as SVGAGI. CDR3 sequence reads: CASRGRDRANEQYF. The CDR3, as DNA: TGTGCCAGCAGGGGCCGGGACAGGGCTAACGAGCAGTACTTC.

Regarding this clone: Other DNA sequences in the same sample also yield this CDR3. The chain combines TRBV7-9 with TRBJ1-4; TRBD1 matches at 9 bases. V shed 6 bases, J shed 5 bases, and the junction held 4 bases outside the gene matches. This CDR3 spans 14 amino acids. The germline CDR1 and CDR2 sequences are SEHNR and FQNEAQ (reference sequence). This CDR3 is CASRSGTGNEKLFF. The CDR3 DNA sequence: TGTGCCAGCAGGTCCGGGACAGGGAATGAAAAACTGTTTTTT.

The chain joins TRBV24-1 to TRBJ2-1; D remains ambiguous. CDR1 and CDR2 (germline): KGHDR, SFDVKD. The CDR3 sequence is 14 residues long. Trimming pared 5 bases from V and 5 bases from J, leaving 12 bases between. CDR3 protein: CATSVGRLNNEQFF. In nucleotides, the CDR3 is TGTGCCACCAGTGTTGGTCGGTTAAACAATGAGCAGTTCTTC.

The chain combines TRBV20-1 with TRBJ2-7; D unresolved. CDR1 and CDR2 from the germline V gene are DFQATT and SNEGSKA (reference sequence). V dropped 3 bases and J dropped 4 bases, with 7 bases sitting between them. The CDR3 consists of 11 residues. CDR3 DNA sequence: TGCAGTGCTAGTGTCGAGTACGAGCAGTACTTC. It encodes CSASVEYEQYF.

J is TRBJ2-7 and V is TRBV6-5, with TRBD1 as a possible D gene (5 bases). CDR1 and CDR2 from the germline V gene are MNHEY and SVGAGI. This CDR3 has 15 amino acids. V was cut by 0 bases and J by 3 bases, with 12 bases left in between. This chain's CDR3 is CASSYSERGNYEQYF. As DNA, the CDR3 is TGTGCCAGCAGTTACTCGGAAAGGGGTAACTACGAGCAGTACTTC.

This CDR3 reads CASRKTHRESDYNEQFF. DNA for the CDR3: TGTGCCAGCAGAAAAACCCACAGGGAGAGCGACTACAATGAGCAGTTCTTC. The chain links TRBV28 to TRBJ2-1; D may be TRBD1 (6 bases). V lost 6 bases, J lost 3 bases, and 21 bases lay in between. The CDR3 length is 17 residues. CDR1 and CDR2 from the germline V gene are MDHEN and SYDVKM. Full variable domain (remainder filled in from reference TRBV28 and TRBJ2-1): DVKVTQSSRYLVKRTGEKVFLECVQDMDHENMFWYRQDPGLGLRLIYFSYDVKMKEKGDIPEGYSVSREKKERFSLILESASTNQTSMYLCASRKTHRESDYNEQFFGPGTRLTVL.

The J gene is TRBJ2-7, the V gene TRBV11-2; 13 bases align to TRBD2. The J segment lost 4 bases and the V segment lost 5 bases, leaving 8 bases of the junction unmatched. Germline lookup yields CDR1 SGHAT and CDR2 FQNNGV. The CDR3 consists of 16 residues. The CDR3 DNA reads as TGTGCCAGCAGCATAACGGGGACTAGCGGGGAGTACGAGCAGTACTTC. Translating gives CASSITGTSGEYEQYF.

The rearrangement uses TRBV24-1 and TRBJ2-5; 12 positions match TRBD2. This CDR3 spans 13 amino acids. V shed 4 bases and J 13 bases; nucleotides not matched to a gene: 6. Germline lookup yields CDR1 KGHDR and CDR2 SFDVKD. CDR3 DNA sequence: TGTGCCACCAGTGACCTACCGACTAGCGGGAGGTACTTC. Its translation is CATSDLPTSGRYF.

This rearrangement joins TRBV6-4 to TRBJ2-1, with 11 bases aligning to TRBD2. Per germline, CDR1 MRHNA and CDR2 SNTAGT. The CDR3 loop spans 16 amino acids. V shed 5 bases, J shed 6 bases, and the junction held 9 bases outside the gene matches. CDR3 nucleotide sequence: TGTGCCAGCAGTCCAGAACTAGCGGGAGCTGGCAATGAGCAGTTCTTC. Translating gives CASSPELAGAGNEQFF.

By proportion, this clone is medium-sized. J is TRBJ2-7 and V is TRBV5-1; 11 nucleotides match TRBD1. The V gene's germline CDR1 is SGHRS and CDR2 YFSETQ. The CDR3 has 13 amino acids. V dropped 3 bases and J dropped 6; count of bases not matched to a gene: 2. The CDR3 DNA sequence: TGCGCCAGCAGCTGGGGGACAGGGGGCGAGCAGTACTTC. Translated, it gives CASSWGTGGEQYF.

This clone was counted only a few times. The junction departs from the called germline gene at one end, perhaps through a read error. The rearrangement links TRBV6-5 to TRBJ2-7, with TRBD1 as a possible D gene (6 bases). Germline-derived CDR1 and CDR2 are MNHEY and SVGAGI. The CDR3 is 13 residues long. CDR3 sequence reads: CATQVDRSSEQYF. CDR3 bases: TGTGCCACCCAGGTGGACAGATCCTCCGAGCAGTACTTC.

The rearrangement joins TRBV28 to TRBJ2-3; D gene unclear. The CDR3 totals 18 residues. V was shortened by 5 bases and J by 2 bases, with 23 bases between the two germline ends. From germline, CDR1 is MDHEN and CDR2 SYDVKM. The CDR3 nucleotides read TGTGCCAGCAGTCCCTTAACACCCCCCAATACAAACACAGATACGCAGTATTTT. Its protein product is CASSPLTPPNTNTDTQYF. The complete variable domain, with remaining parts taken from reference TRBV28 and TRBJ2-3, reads DVKVTQSSRYLVKRTGEKVFLECVQDMDHENMFWYRQDPGLGLRLIYFSYDVKMKEKGDIPEGYSVSREKKERFSLILESASTNQTSMYLCASSPLTPPNTNTDTQYFGPGTRLTVL.

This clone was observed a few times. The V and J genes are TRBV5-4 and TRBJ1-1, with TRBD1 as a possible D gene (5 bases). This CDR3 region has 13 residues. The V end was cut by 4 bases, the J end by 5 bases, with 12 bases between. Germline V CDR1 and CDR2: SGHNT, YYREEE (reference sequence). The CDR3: CASSGPGRTEAFF. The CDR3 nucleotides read TGTGCCAGCAGCGGGCCAGGGCGGACTGAAGCTTTCTTT.

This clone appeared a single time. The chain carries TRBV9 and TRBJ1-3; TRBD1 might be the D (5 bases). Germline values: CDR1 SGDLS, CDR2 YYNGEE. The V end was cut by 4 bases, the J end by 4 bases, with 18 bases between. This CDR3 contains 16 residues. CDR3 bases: TGTGCCAGCAGCCCATTTGGCGGGGGAGGAGGAAACACCATATATTTT. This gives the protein CASSPFGGGGGNTIYF.

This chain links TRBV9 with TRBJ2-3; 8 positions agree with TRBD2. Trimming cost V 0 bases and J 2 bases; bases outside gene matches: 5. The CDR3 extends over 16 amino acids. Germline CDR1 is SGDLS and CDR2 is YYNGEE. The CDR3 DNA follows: TGTGCCAGCAGCGTAGCATTAGCGGGATTCACAGATACGCAGTATTTT. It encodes CASSVALAGFTDTQYF.

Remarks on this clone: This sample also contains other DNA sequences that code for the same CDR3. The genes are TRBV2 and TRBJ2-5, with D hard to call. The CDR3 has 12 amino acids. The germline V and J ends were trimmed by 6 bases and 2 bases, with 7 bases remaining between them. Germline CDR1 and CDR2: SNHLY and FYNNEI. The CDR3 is CASRLAQETQYF. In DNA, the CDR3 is TGTGCCAGCAGACTTGCACAAGAGACCCAGTACTTC.

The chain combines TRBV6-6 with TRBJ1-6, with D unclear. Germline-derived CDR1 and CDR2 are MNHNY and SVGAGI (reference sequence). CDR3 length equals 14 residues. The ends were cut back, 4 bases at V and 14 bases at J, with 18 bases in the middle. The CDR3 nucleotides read TGTGCCAGCAGTTTCCCCGAGTCGCGGGTGGCCCTCCACTTT. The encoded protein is CASSFPESRVALHF.

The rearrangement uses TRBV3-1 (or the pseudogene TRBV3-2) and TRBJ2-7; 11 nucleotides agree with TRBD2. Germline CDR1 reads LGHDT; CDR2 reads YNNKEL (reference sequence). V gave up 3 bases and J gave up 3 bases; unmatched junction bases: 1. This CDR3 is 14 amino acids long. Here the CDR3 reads CASSHTSGSYEQYF. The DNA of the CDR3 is TGTGCCAGCAGCCATACTAGCGGGAGCTACGAGCAGTACTTC.

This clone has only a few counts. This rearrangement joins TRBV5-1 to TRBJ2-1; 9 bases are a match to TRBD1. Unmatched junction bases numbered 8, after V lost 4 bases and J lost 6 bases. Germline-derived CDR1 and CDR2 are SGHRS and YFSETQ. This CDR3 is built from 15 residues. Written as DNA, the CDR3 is TGCGCCAGCAGCCAAAACCCGGGACAGGGCAATGAGCAGTTCTTC. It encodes CASSQNPGQGNEQFF.

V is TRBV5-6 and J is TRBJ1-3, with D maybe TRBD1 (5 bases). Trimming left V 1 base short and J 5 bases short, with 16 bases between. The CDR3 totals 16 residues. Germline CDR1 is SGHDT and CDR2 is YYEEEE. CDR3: CASSLSSGGRRNTIYF. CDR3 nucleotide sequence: TGTGCCAGCAGCTTGAGTTCGGGGGGTCGGAGAAACACCATATATTTT.

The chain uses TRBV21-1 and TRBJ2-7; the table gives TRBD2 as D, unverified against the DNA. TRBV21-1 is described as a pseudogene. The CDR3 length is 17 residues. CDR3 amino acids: CASSNCVLAGVSYEQYF. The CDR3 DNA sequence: TGTGCCAGCAGCAATTGTGTGTTAGCGGGAGTCTCCTACGAGCAGTACTTC.